Sequencing of this T cell receptor beta chain was carried out in a study of cytomegalovirus exposure and HLA in healthy donors. Whole-study results and caveats: One later analysis, an examination of the 120 validation repertoires, found that first-cohort TCR clusters tended to co-occur in them.

Concerning this clone itself: Antigen: not known.

Using immunoSEQ multiplex PCR, the repertoire was profiled, and TCRdb retains in-frame clones only, with some absent. The data contain some 80,000 clones, 90% to 95% of them seen just once; the ten biggest clones take up 0.55% to 0.75%. The CDR3 sequence is 14 residues long. The ends were cut back, 1 base at V and 6 bases at J, with 10 bases in the middle. The germline V gene encodes CDR1 SGHTA and CDR2 FQGNSA. V is TRBV7-2 and J is TRBJ1-5, with D unresolved. This TCR was sampled from a woman younger than 30 in good health and CMV-seronegative. The source material was PBMCs. CDR3 sequence (DNA): TGTGCCAGCAGCTTAGGGGCCCTCGGTCAGCCCCAGCATTTT. It codes for CASSLGALGQPQHF.